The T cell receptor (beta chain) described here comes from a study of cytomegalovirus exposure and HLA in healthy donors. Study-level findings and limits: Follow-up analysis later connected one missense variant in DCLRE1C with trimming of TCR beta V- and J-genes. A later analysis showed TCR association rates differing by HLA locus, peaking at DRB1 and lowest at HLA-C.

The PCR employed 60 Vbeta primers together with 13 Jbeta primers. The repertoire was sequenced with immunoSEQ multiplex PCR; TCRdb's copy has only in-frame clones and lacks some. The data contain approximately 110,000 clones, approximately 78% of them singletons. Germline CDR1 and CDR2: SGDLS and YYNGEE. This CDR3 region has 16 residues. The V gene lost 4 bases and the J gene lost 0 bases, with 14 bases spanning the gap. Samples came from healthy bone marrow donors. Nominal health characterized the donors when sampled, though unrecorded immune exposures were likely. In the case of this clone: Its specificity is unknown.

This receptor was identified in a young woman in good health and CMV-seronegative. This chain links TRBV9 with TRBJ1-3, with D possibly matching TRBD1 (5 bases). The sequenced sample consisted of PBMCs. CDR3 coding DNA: TGTGCCAGCAGCACCAGCGACAGAGCCTCTGGAAACACCATATATTTT. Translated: CASSTSDRASGNTIYF.